This entry lists 20 T cell receptor beta chains sequenced from one sample in a study of blood T cells in healthy people across ages. It was with a sample-barcoded 5' primer and a J-beta primer mix that a second PCR of roughly 7 to 12 cycles was run. One entry per CDR3 protein, called by TCRdb with MiXCR from the 5' RACE reads. The sample records about 680,000 distinct CDR3 sequences, approximately 49% being singletons. Sequenced: blood. The receptor source for this set is a woman aged 60-75 years in good health.

V gene TRBV18 combines with J gene TRBJ2-7, with a weak D call TRBD1 (6 bases). The J call is in doubt because the DNA end fits TRBJ2-5 better. Germline values: CDR1 KGHSH, CDR2 LQKENI. This CDR3 contains 14 residues. The CDR3 DNA follows: TGTGCCAGCTCACCACCGCCACAGGGAGAGACCCAGTACTTC. It encodes CASSPPPQGETQYF.

The V and J genes are TRBV7-2 and TRBJ1-1; no clear D gene. CDR3 length: 13 residues. Deletions cut 1 base from V and 12 bases from J, with 15 bases between. CDR1 and CDR2 (germline): SGHTA, FQGNSA. CDR3 amino acids: CASSLDSEGGTFF. The CDR3 DNA follows: TGTGCCAGCAGCTTAGACAGCGAAGGTGGGACTTTCTTT.

This clonotype appeared a few times. This chain links TRBV12-3 or TRBV12-4 with TRBJ1-2; D ambiguous. Trimming left V 5 bases short and J 4 bases short, with 11 bases between. This CDR3 comprises 13 residues. The CDR3 here is CASSRREIYGYTF. For the CDR3, the DNA is TGTGCCAGCAGTCGTAGGGAGATCTATGGCTACACCTTC.

This clonotype was observed a handful of times. The chain is built from TRBV28 and TRBJ2-7; D unresolved. With 7 bases removed from V and 0 bases from J, the gap between germline ends came to 13 bases. CDR3 length equals 14 residues. Per the germline V gene, CDR1 is MDHEN and CDR2 is SYDVKM. The chain's CDR3 is CASIPDPSSYEQYF. In nucleotides, the CDR3 is TGTGCCAGCATCCCTGACCCAAGCTCCTACGAGCAGTACTTC.

The count of this clonotype is one. This sequence joins TRBV9 and TRBJ2-1; 8 bases map to TRBD2. This CDR3 spans 16 amino acids. Germline CDR1 reads SGDLS; CDR2 reads YYNGEE. V shed 0 bases, J shed 4 bases, and the junction held 6 bases outside the gene matches. In DNA, the CDR3 is TGTGCCAGCAGCGTAGTGATTACTAGCGGATACAATGAGCAGTTCTTC. Its translation is CASSVVITSGYNEQFF.

This chain links TRBV12-3 or TRBV12-4 with TRBJ2-1; D is unclear. The J call may be faulty, since TRBJ2-7 better matches the DNA end. The CDR3 length is 13 residues. The CDR3: CASSLGVYNEQYF. The CDR3 DNA follows: TGTGCCAGCAGTTTAGGGGTATACAATGAGCAGTACTTC.

This sequence joins TRBV6-1 and TRBJ2-5, with no clear D. The germline V and J ends were trimmed by 6 bases and 11 bases, with 22 bases remaining between them. This CDR3 has 14 residues. The germline V gene encodes CDR1 MNHNS and CDR2 SASEGT. The chain's CDR3 is CASRDEEGNNEQYF. CDR3 bases: TGTGCCAGCAGGGACGAGGAAGGAAACAATGAGCAGTACTTC.

This clonotype came up once. The chain couples TRBV29-1 to TRBJ2-5, with 9 bases lining up with TRBD1. CDR1 is SQVTM, CDR2 ANQGSEA, per germline. This CDR3 region has 14 residues. V gave up 6 bases and J gave up 5 bases; unmatched junction bases: 10. CDR3: CSVSQGADGETQYF. CDR3 nucleotides: TGCAGCGTGTCACAGGGGGCAGATGGGGAGACCCAGTACTTC.

As concerns this clonotype: One end of the junction fails to match germline, which may point to a read error. The chain has TRBV3-1 and TRBJ2-4; maybe TRBD1 (5 bases). Germline V gene data show CDR1 as LGHDT and CDR2 as YNNKEL (reference sequence). The CDR3 runs to 13 residues. The CDR3, as DNA: TGTGCCAGCAGACAAGAGGACATGGGGAATCAGTACTTC. As protein: CASRQEDMGNQYF.

V and J are TRBV4-1 and TRBJ2-7, with 7 nucleotides matching TRBD2. CDR1 is MGHRA and CDR2 is YSYEKL in the germline V gene. After removal of 0 bases from V and 2 bases from J, the junction contained 7 bases not matched to a gene. The CDR3 runs to 16 residues. The CDR3 sequence is CASSQDFGGRTYEQYF. The CDR3 DNA sequence: TGCGCCAGCAGCCAAGATTTCGGCGGGAGAACCTACGAGCAGTACTTC.

The chain uses TRBV10-3 and TRBJ1-1, with 9 bases lining up with TRBD1. Germline values: CDR1 ENHRY, CDR2 SYGVKD. The CDR3 spans 14 residues. The trim removed 9 bases at V and 4 bases at J, leaving 9 bases unmatched. The CDR3, as DNA: TGTGCCATTGGGACAGGGTCTTTGGGCACTGAAGCTTTCTTT. Its translation is CAIGTGSLGTEAFF.

The chain combines TRBV20-1 with TRBJ2-7; 7 bases are shared with TRBD1. CDR3 length equals 14 residues. Per germline, CDR1 DFQATT and CDR2 SNEGSKA (reference sequence). The trim removed 5 bases at V and 0 bases at J, leaving 7 bases unmatched. In DNA, the CDR3 is TGCAGTGCTGAGCGACAGGGAAGCTCCTACGAGCAGTACTTC. The encoded protein is CSAERQGSSYEQYF.

This chain links TRBV7-2 with TRBJ2-7, with D perhaps matching TRBD2 (5 bases). This CDR3 region has 14 residues. Between the trimmed V and J ends, which lost 5 bases and 2 bases, there was a span of 13 bases. From germline, CDR1 is SGHTA and CDR2 FQGNSA. The CDR3 loop is CASSEMGVTYEQYF. The CDR3 bases are TGTGCCAGCAGCGAAATGGGAGTTACCTACGAGCAGTACTTC.

The chain combines TRBV7-9 with TRBJ2-7; D is undetermined. The CDR3 runs to 14 residues. Between the trimmed V and J ends, which lost 5 bases and 6 bases, there was a span of 17 bases. Germline V gene data show CDR1 as SEHNR and CDR2 as FQNEAQ (reference sequence). For the CDR3, the DNA is TGTGCCAGCAGCCAAGGGAAGGGTTCGGGCGAGCAGTACTTC. This codes for CASSQGKGSGEQYF.

This clonotype was counted between two and nine times. The chain carries TRBV10-3 and TRBJ2-1, with a possible D match to TRBD2 (6 bases). CDR3 length: 16 residues. Germline-derived CDR1 and CDR2 are ENHRY and SYGVKD. V lost 4 bases to trimming and J lost 0 bases, with 13 bases between them. The CDR3: CAISVNVGGSYNEQFF. For the CDR3, the DNA is TGTGCCATCAGTGTAAACGTGGGGGGCTCCTACAATGAGCAGTTCTTC.

The table lists this clonotype with a count of one. A single base separates this from a much larger clone, so it may be a read error. The chain is built from TRBV5-5 and TRBJ2-5, with D maybe TRBD2 (5 bases). Germline values: CDR1 SGHKS, CDR2 YYEKEE (reference sequence). This CDR3 is 14 amino acids long. CDR3 residues: CAGSWSTSQETQYF. The CDR3 coding sequence is TGTGCCGGCAGCTGGTCCACTAGTCAAGAGACCCAGTACTTC.

This clonotype occurred a few times. The chain recombines TRBV29-1 with TRBJ2-6; a weak D match, TRBD1 (6 bases). Germline values: CDR1 SQVTM, CDR2 ANQGSEA. The CDR3 sequence is 14 residues long. V was trimmed by 6 bases and J by 0 bases, leaving 9 bases between them. In DNA, the CDR3 is TGCAGCGTGGGGGCAACCTCTGGGGCCAACGTCCTGACTTTC. Translation: CSVGATSGANVLTF.

The gene calls are TRBV29-1 and TRBJ2-3; 9 bases line up with TRBD2. CDR1 is SQVTM and CDR2 is ANQGSEA in the germline V gene. The CDR3 is 14 amino acids. With 5 bases clipped from V and 2 bases from J, the junction kept 5 bases outside the gene matches. This CDR3 reads CSVLAGAATDTQYF. In nucleotides, the CDR3 is TGCAGCGTTTTAGCGGGAGCGGCCACAGATACGCAGTATTTT.

The chain joins TRBV4-3 to TRBJ2-5, with D tentatively TRBD1 or TRBD2 (5 bases each). CDR1 LGHNA and CDR2 YSLEER come from the germline V gene. Trimming removed 2 bases at V and 5 bases at J, with 27 bases between. This CDR3 spans 19 amino acids. In nucleotides, the CDR3 is TGCGCCAGCAGCCAACTTTTTTCTCAACACGGGGACCGCCGGGAGACCCAGTACTTC. Translation: CASSQLFSQHGDRRETQYF.

This chain joins TRBV6-2 or TRBV6-3 and TRBJ2-7; the match to TRBD2 covers 9 bases. The CDR3 has 17 residues. Germline V gives CDR1 MNHEY, CDR2 SVGEGT. J gave up 3 bases and V 7 bases, and 16 bases lay outside the gene matches. CDR3 loop: CASNPPPIAGAIYEQYF. The CDR3 DNA sequence: TGTGCCAGCAATCCCCCCCCTATAGCGGGAGCCATCTACGAGCAGTACTTC.